The next 17 T cell receptor beta chains were all read from a single sample in a study of T cell repertoires in cytomegalovirus infection. These receptors' targets are unknown. TCRdb reanalysed the reads using MiXCR and keeps one entry per CDR3 protein. The profile shows 640,000 or so distinct CDR3 sequences, roughly a third of them singletons. The material was cultured PBMCs, obtained from culture after CMV antigen stimulation. The receptors stem from a human donor in good health (CMV status not recorded). Some clones in this sample may be carry-over from other donors' samples.

In its sample, this clonotype was seen a few times. The rearrangement joins TRBV19 to TRBJ2-1; D perhaps matches TRBD1 (6 bases). CDR3 length: 15 amino acids. The V end was cut by 2 bases, the J end by 3 bases, with 11 bases between. Germline loops: CDR1 LNHDA, CDR2 SQIVND (reference sequence). CDR3 sequence reads: CASSISRDNYNEQFF. CDR3 nucleotide sequence: TGTGCCAGTAGTATATCCCGGGACAACTACAATGAGCAGTTCTTC. The complete variable domain, with remaining parts taken from reference TRBV19 and TRBJ2-1, reads DGGITQSPKYLFRKEGQNVTLSCEQNLNHDAMYWYRQDPGQGLRLIYYSQIVNDFQKGDIAEGYSVSREKKESFPLTVTSAQKNPTAFYLCASSISRDNYNEQFFGPGTRLTVL.

The chain links TRBV20-1 to TRBJ1-6; the D is unclear. The CDR3 totals 12 residues. V shed 1 base and J shed 7 bases, with 5 bases lying between them. CDR1 DFQATT and CDR2 SNEGSKA come from the germline V gene (reference sequence). As DNA, the CDR3 is TGCAGTGCTAGAGTCGGAAATTCACCCCTCCACTTT. Translating gives CSARVGNSPLHF.

V is TRBV7-6 and J is TRBJ1-6, with D tentatively TRBD1 (5 bases). V lost 2 bases and J 9 bases, leaving 14 bases between the germline ends. This CDR3 has 15 amino acids. In germline, CDR1 is SGHVS, CDR2 FNYEAQ. The CDR3 region has the DNA TGTGCCAGCAGCTTATGGACATCTGGTGCTTCACCCCTCCACTTT. Protein product: CASSLWTSGASPLHF.

This clonotype came up a few times. V and J are TRBV6-5 and TRBJ1-5, with a possible D match to TRBD1 (5 bases). This CDR3 comprises 14 residues. CDR1 and CDR2 from the germline V gene are MNHEY and SVGAGI. Trimming removed 0 bases at V and 5 bases at J, with 8 bases between. In DNA form, the CDR3 reads TGTGCCAGCAGTTACTCTAGGGGCGATCAGCCCCAGCATTTT. It is translated as CASSYSRGDQPQHF.

V usage is TRBV20-1 and J usage is TRBJ1-6; weak D call: TRBD1 (5 bases). Between the trimmed V and J ends, which lost 2 bases and 5 bases, there was a span of 13 bases. The germline gives CDR1 DFQATT, CDR2 SNEGSKA (reference sequence). This CDR3 comprises 15 residues. The CDR3 is CSARPLGHHNSPLHF. The CDR3, as DNA: TGCAGTGCTAGACCCCTAGGACACCATAATTCACCCCTCCACTTT.

For this clonotype: A clone one base away is much larger, so this may be a read error. The chain uses TRBV12-3 or TRBV12-4 and TRBJ2-1; D assignment may be TRBD1 or TRBD2 (7 bases each). V lost 7 bases and J lost 0, with 13 bases in between. The CDR3 length is 15 residues. The CDR3: CASTQGGGSYNEQFF. The CDR3 DNA reads as TGTGCCAGCACCCAGGGGGGGGGCTCCTACAATGAGCAGTTCTTC.

This chain links TRBV12-3 or TRBV12-4 with TRBJ2-1; 9 bases fit TRBD1. V lost 7 bases to trimming and J lost 2 bases; unmatched junction nucleotides: 6. This CDR3 spans 15 amino acids. The CDR3: CASKPGQGAYNEQFF. The DNA for the CDR3 is TGTGCCAGCAAACCGGGACAGGGTGCCTACAATGAGCAGTTCTTC.

DNA of the CDR3: TGTGCCAGCAGTTACTCTCCGGGATTCGCAACTAATGAAAAACTGTTTTTT. Protein sequence: CASSYSPGFATNEKLFF. The rearrangement links TRBV6-5 to TRBJ1-4; D gene uncertain. This CDR3 spans 17 amino acids. Per the germline V gene, CDR1 is MNHEY and CDR2 is SVGAGI. Trimming removed 0 bases at V and 0 bases at J, with 11 bases between.

A note on this clonotype: Since no conserved phenylalanine or tryptophan closes the CDR3, a read error is the likely cause. Because the CDR3's place on the DNA is in doubt, the DNA is left out and the CDR3 is given as listed by TCRdb. This chain connects TRBV6-1 to TRBJ2-7; no DNA check was done on the table's D call, TRBD1. The CDR3 is 12 residues long, counting both termini. Germline CDR1 is MNHNS and CDR2 is SASEGT. The CDR3 protein is CASSTYGTGGNL.

This clonotype was seen more than once but under ten times. The chain carries TRBV4-1 and TRBJ1-6, with D hard to call. V was trimmed by 1 base and J by 4 bases, leaving 11 bases between them. Germline lookup yields CDR1 MGHRA and CDR2 YSYEKL. The CDR3 runs 16 residues. CDR3: CASSQGEQNYNSPLHF. CDR3 nucleotides: TGCGCCAGCAGCCAAGGGGAACAGAATTATAATTCACCCCTCCACTTT.

V usage is TRBV6-9 and J usage is TRBJ2-3, with a tentative D call TRBD1 (6 bases). Germline V gene lookup returns CDR1 MNHGY and CDR2 SVAAGI. CDR3 length: 17 amino acids. The V and J ends lost 6 bases and 0 bases respectively, with 19 bases between them. CDR3 loop: CASSLLQGLTSTDTQYF. The CDR3 DNA reads TGTGCCAGCAGCTTATTGCAGGGGCTAACTAGCACAGATACGCAGTATTTT.

The chain joins TRBV24-1 to TRBJ1-1; D unresolved. The germline V and J ends were trimmed by 3 bases and 4 bases, with 20 bases remaining between them. This CDR3 is 17 amino acids long. CDR1 and CDR2 (germline): KGHDR, SFDVKD. CDR3 region: CATSDADPTSTGTEAFF. The CDR3 DNA is TGTGCCACCAGTGATGCGGACCCTACCTCCACCGGCACTGAAGCTTTCTTT.

This clonotype was picked up a small number of times. The rearrangement uses TRBV5-4 and TRBJ2-5, with D possibly being TRBD1 (6 bases). The CDR3 contains 14 residues. The germline gives CDR1 SGHNT, CDR2 YYREEE (reference sequence). V lost 4 bases, J lost 5 bases, and 15 bases lay in between. The CDR3: CASSHQKQGETQYF. As DNA, the CDR3 is TGTGCCAGCAGCCATCAGAAACAGGGCGAGACCCAGTACTTC.

The chain recombines TRBV6-1 with TRBJ1-2; tentatively, D is TRBD1 (5 bases). Deletions cut 5 bases from V and 2 bases from J, with 12 bases between. The germline gives CDR1 MNHNS, CDR2 SASEGT. This CDR3 contains 14 residues. The CDR3 reads CASSWGPSNYGYTF. Written as DNA, the CDR3 is TGTGCCAGCAGTTGGGGCCCCAGCAACTATGGCTACACCTTC.

This clonotype has a handful of counts. This chain links TRBV14 with TRBJ2-7; D is uncertain. The V gene lost 1 base and the J gene lost 9 bases, with 13 bases spanning the gap. CDR3 length: 13 amino acids. CDR1 and CDR2 (germline): SGHDN, FVKESK. The CDR3 nucleotides are TGTGCCAGCAGCCAAGTTCTACGGAAGGGGCAGTACTTC. Translating it yields CASSQVLRKGQYF.

This clonotype was counted ten times or more. The rearrangement uses TRBV7-2 and TRBJ2-7; 11 bases align to TRBD2. This CDR3 contains 15 residues. V lost 0 bases to trimming and J lost 4 bases; unmatched junction nucleotides: 2. Germline CDR1 is SGHTA and CDR2 is FQGNSA. CDR3 sequence reads: CASSLALAGVYEQYF. DNA for the CDR3: TGTGCCAGCAGCTTAGCACTAGCGGGGGTGTACGAGCAGTACTTC.

A few counts support this clonotype. This sequence joins TRBV28 and TRBJ1-6, with TRBD1 matching 8 bases. The CDR3 consists of 18 residues. From germline, CDR1 is MDHEN and CDR2 SYDVKM. Germline trimming cut 4 bases from V and 10 bases from J; bases unmatched to any gene: 18. The CDR3 nucleotides are TGTGCCAGCAGTTCCTACCCGACAGGGGCGCGCCCCGGGTCACCCCTCCACTTT. Translated: CASSSYPTGARPGSPLHF. The whole variable domain, remainder taken from reference TRBV28 and TRBJ1-6, is DVKVTQSSRYLVKRTGEKVFLECVQDMDHENMFWYRQDPGLGLRLIYFSYDVKMKEKGDIPEGYSVSREKKERFSLILESASTNQTSMYLCASSSYPTGARPGSPLHFGNGTRLTVT.